The rows below give T cell receptor beta chains drawn from one sample of a study of blood T cell repertoires in COVID-19. Profiled with immunoSEQ multiplex PCR; TCRdb holds only in-frame clones, not every one. The sample holds some 200,000 clones, around 84% seen once. Sequencing used peripheral blood. The receptors were gathered from a woman aged 60-75 years who had recovered from COVID-19. Each CDR3 is given with its conserved first and last residue. Each record gives: D gene, clone size, V gene, J gene, CDR3 protein, CDR3 DNA. A D gene is named only where the DNA matches it firmly. A row's size may be missing; if present it is once, few, many or a size class.

D: -
size: -
V: TRBV6-1
J: TRBJ1-1
CDR3: CASSELNTEAFF
DNA: TGTGCCAGCAGTGAACTAAACACTGAAGCTTTCTTT

D: -
size: -
V: TRBV19
J: TRBJ1-1
CDR3: CASTRTAGNTEAFF
DNA: TGTGCCAGTACCCGGACTGCAGGGAACACTGAAGCTTTCTTT

D: TRBD2
size: -
V: TRBV29-1
J: TRBJ2-3
CDR3: CSASLGLAGTDTQYF
DNA: TGCAGCGCTTCTTTGGGACTAGCGGGTACAGATACGCAGTATTTT

D: -
size: -
V: TRBV5-6
J: TRBJ1-1
CDR3: CASSLGGGGTEAFF
DNA: TGTGCCAGCAGCCTCGGCGGGGGCGGCACTGAAGCTTTCTTT

D: -
size: -
V: TRBV2
J: TRBJ2-3
CDR3: CASVAGSSPDTQYF
DNA: TGTGCCAGCGTGGCAGGCTCTTCTCCCGATACGCAGTATTTT

D: TRBD2
size: -
V: TRBV18
J: TRBJ2-2
CDR3: CASGREGRNTGELFF
DNA: TGTGCCAGCGGACGGGAGGGGAGGAACACCGGGGAGCTGTTTTTT

D: -
size: -
V: TRBV10-3
J: TRBJ2-7
CDR3: CAISDLDSSYEQYF
DNA: TGTGCCATCAGTGATTTGGACAGCTCCTACGAGCAGTACTTC

D: -
size: -
V: TRBV18
J: TRBJ2-5
CDR3: CASSSGIQETQYF
DNA: TGTGCCAGCTCATCCGGGATCCAAGAGACCCAGTACTTC

D: TRBD1
size: -
V: TRBV19
J: TRBJ2-7
CDR3: CASSGQGASYEEQYF
DNA: TGTGCCAGTAGTGGACAGGGGGCATCCTACGAGGAGCAGTACTTC

D: TRBD1
size: -
V: TRBV6-5
J: TRBJ2-6
CDR3: CASSKTGAGANVLTF
DNA: TGTGCCAGCAGTAAGACAGGGGCTGGGGCCAACGTCCTGACTTTC

D: -
size: -
V: TRBV4-3
J: TRBJ1-1
CDR3: CASSQTSGMAEAFF
DNA: TGCGCCAGCAGCCAGACATCAGGGATGGCTGAAGCTTTCTTT

D: -
size: -
V: TRBV29-1
J: TRBJ1-1
CDR3: CSAARQTNTEAFF
DNA: TGCAGCGCCGCCAGACAGACGAACACTGAAGCTTTCTTT

D: TRBD1
size: once
V: TRBV6-5
J: TRBJ2-7
CDR3: CASRTSGQGLYEQYF
DNA: TGTGCCAGCAGGACTTCGGGACAGGGGTTGTACGAGCAGTACTTC

D: TRBD1
size: once
V: TRBV19
J: TRBJ1-1
CDR3: CASTVDRGWITEAFF
DNA: TGTGCCAGTACCGTTGACAGGGGTTGGATCACTGAAGCTTTCTTT

D: TRBD2
size: -
V: TRBV30
J: TRBJ2-5
CDR3: CAWSASLAGFQETQYF
DNA: TGTGCCTGGAGTGCTTCTTTAGCGGGGTTCCAAGAGACCCAGTACTTC

D: -
size: -
V: TRBV7-6
J: TRBJ1-1
CDR3: CASSLRGLNTEAFF
DNA: TGTGCCAGCAGCCTCAGGGGCTTGAACACTGAAGCTTTCTTT

D: -
size: -
V: TRBV7-8
J: TRBJ1-4
CDR3: CASRPSGATNEKLFF
DNA: TGTGCCAGCAGGCCGAGTGGGGCTACTAATGAAAAACTGTTTTTT

D: -
size: -
V: TRBV5-6
J: TRBJ2-7
CDR3: CASSLGPADEQYF
DNA: TGTGCCAGCAGCTTGGGCCCGGCGGACGAGCAGTACTTC

D: -
size: few
V: TRBV5-4
J: TRBJ2-3
CDR3: CASSDREVANTQYF
DNA: TGTGCCAGCAGCGACAGGGAGGTAGCAAATACGCAGTATTTT

D: -
size: -
V: TRBV3-1/TRBV3-2
J: TRBJ2-7
CDR3: CASSQEEVLERSYEQYF
DNA: TGTGCCAGCAGCCAAGAAGAGGTCCTCGAAAGGTCCTACGAGCAGTACTTC

D: TRBD1
size: -
V: TRBV5-1
J: TRBJ1-5
CDR3: CASSSGQGNQPQHF
DNA: TGCGCCAGCAGCTCGGGACAGGGAAATCAGCCCCAGCATTTT

D: TRBD1
size: few
V: TRBV7-2
J: TRBJ1-2
CDR3: CASSEGTGIGYTF
DNA: TGTGCCAGCAGCGAGGGGACAGGGATTGGCTACACCTTC

D: -
size: -
V: TRBV5-6
J: TRBJ2-1
CDR3: CASSLVSYNEQFF
DNA: TGTGCCAGCAGCCTCGTCTCCTACAATGAGCAGTTCTTC

D: TRBD1
size: -
V: TRBV9
J: TRBJ2-3
CDR3: CASSAGQGRFTDTQYF
DNA: TGTGCCAGCAGCGCCGGACAGGGGAGGTTCACAGATACGCAGTATTTT

D: TRBD1
size: -
V: TRBV6-5
J: TRBJ2-7
CDR3: CASLQGPYEQYF
DNA: TGTGCCAGCTTACAGGGGCCGTACGAGCAGTACTTC

D: -
size: -
V: TRBV7-8
J: TRBJ1-1
CDR3: CASSEARVPMNTEAFF
DNA: TGTGCCAGCAGCGAGGCCAGGGTTCCCATGAACACTGAAGCTTTCTTT

D: TRBD2
size: -
V: TRBV4-3
J: TRBJ2-1
CDR3: CASSQVVAGGDSPGDEQFF
DNA: TGCGCCAGCAGCCAAGTGGTAGCGGGGGGGGACTCCCCTGGGGATGAGCAGTTCTTC

D: TRBD1
size: -
V: TRBV6-5
J: TRBJ1-5
CDR3: CASRRDRAGDQPQHF
DNA: TGTGCCAGCAGGAGGGACAGGGCTGGGGATCAGCCCCAGCATTTT

D: -
size: -
V: TRBV9
J: TRBJ2-2
CDR3: CASTKVEGTGELFF
DNA: TGTGCCAGCACCAAAGTTGAGGGCACCGGGGAGCTGTTTTTT

D: -
size: -
V: TRBV7-8
J: TRBJ2-3
CDR3: CASSLGAQGLTDTQYF
DNA: TGTGCCAGCAGCTTAGGGGCGCAGGGACTGACAGATACGCAGTATTTT

D: -
size: -
V: TRBV2
J: TRBJ1-2
CDR3: CASSGGRPGGDYGYTF
DNA: TGTGCCAGCAGTGGCGGTCGGCCCGGCGGAGACTATGGCTACACCTTC

D: TRBD2
size: -
V: TRBV7-9
J: TRBJ2-3
CDR3: CASSLFLAATTDTQYF
DNA: TGTGCCAGCAGCTTATTCCTAGCGGCTACCACAGATACGCAGTATTTT

D: -
size: -
V: TRBV29-1
J: TRBJ2-1
CDR3: CSVPPGDNEQFF
DNA: TGCAGCGTTCCCCCGGGGGACAATGAGCAGTTCTTC

D: -
size: few
V: TRBV5-4
J: TRBJ2-2
CDR3: CASSSPRGSNTGELFF
DNA: TGTGCCAGCAGCTCACCCCGGGGGTCAAACACCGGGGAGCTGTTTTTT

D: -
size: -
V: TRBV7-2
J: TRBJ2-4
CDR3: CASSLVGAEYIQYF
DNA: TGTGCCAGCAGCTTAGTGGGGGCTGAATACATTCAGTACTTC

D: -
size: -
V: TRBV6-5
J: TRBJ2-7
CDR3: CASRPIVRAAYEQYF
DNA: TGTGCCAGCAGGCCAATAGTGAGGGCGGCCTACGAGCAGTACTTC

D: TRBD1
size: -
V: TRBV10-3
J: TRBJ1-2
CDR3: CAISPGTGYGYGYTF
DNA: TGTGCCATCAGTCCAGGGACAGGGTATGGCTATGGCTACACCTTC

D: -
size: -
V: TRBV6-5
J: TRBJ2-1
CDR3: CASSTRTEEQFF
DNA: TGTGCCAGCAGTACCCGGACAGAGGAGCAGTTCTTC

D: TRBD1
size: -
V: TRBV15
J: TRBJ1-1
CDR3: CATSPTTGGATEAFF
DNA: TGTGCCACCAGCCCTACGACAGGGGGCGCGACTGAAGCTTTCTTT

D: -
size: -
V: TRBV2
J: TRBJ1-2
CDR3: CASSEAGDNYGYTF
DNA: TGTGCCAGCAGTGAAGCAGGGGATAACTATGGCTACACCTTC

D: -
size: -
V: TRBV3-1/TRBV3-2
J: TRBJ1-1
CDR3: CASSQGGGTEAFF
DNA: TGTGCCAGCAGCCAAGGGGGGGGCACTGAAGCTTTCTTT

D: TRBD1
size: -
V: TRBV6-1
J: TRBJ1-2
CDR3: CASSDPGTAAYGYTF
DNA: TGTGCCAGCAGTGACCCCGGGACAGCGGCCTATGGCTACACCTTC

D: TRBD1
size: -
V: TRBV19
J: TRBJ1-2
CDR3: CASLKRQGKGYTF
DNA: TGTGCCAGTTTGAAAAGACAGGGGAAGGGCTACACCTTC

D: -
size: once
V: TRBV5-6
J: TRBJ2-3
CDR3: CASSQLTGRTDTQYF
DNA: TGTGCCAGCAGCCAATTGACGGGGAGGACAGATACGCAGTATTTT

D: -
size: -
V: TRBV27
J: TRBJ2-5
CDR3: CASSSGVGETQYF
DNA: TGTGCCAGCAGTTCGGGGGTAGGGGAGACCCAGTACTTC

D: TRBD1
size: -
V: TRBV6-2/TRBV6-3
J: TRBJ2-3
CDR3: CASSYRDRGGTDTQYF
DNA: TGTGCCAGCAGTTATAGGGACAGGGGAGGCACAGATACGCAGTATTTT

D: TRBD2
size: -
V: TRBV5-1
J: TRBJ2-1
CDR3: CASRRTSGGPEQFF
DNA: TGCGCCAGCAGGCGGACTAGCGGGGGGCCTGAGCAGTTCTTC

D: -
size: -
V: TRBV19
J: TRBJ2-5
CDR3: CASSIDRGGSQTQYF
DNA: TGTGCCAGTAGTATAGATAGGGGGGGCTCTCAGACCCAGTACTTC

D: TRBD1
size: few
V: TRBV7-9
J: TRBJ2-7
CDR3: CASSLGTGGEQYF
DNA: TGTGCCAGCAGCTTAGGGACAGGGGGCGAGCAGTACTTC

D: -
size: -
V: TRBV9
J: TRBJ1-1
CDR3: CASSGGRESAEAFF
DNA: TGTGCCAGCAGTGGGGGCAGGGAGTCGGCTGAAGCTTTCTTT